Listed below are T cell receptor beta chains from one sample, sequenced in a study of T cells after yellow fever vaccination. TCRdb redid the calling of the 5' RACE reads with MiXCR, one entry per CDR3 protein. The top ten clones hold around 3.3% of a sample with around 260,000 distinct CDR3 sequences, about 5% of them seen once. The sequenced sample was CD4+ T cells sorted from PBMCs, obtained on the day of the yellow fever booster vaccination. These receptors were collected from a man aged 18-30 years who received the YFV17D yellow fever vaccine. Both conserved end residues are part of each CDR3. Each record gives: V gene, D gene, clone size, J gene, CDR3 protein, CDR3 DNA. D genes are given only for firm matches. The listing skips clone size in some rows; elsewhere it reads once, few, many or a size class.

TRBV28	TRBD1	many	TRBJ2-1	CASSYTGTGRLNEQFF	TGTGCCAGCAGCTATACCGGGACAGGGAGGTTGAATGAGCAGTTCTTC
TRBV4-2	TRBD1	few	TRBJ1-4	CASSLRQGTTNEKLFF	TGTGCCAGCAGCCTCCGACAGGGGACGACTAATGAAAAACTGTTTTTT
TRBV5-1	NA	few	TRBJ1-5	CASSLEGRSDQPQHF	TGCGCCAGCAGCTTGGAAGGACGCAGCGATCAGCCCCAGCATTTT
TRBV11-1	TRBD1	NA	TRBJ1-1	CASSLVGQGTEAFF	TGTGCCAGCAGCTTAGTTGGACAGGGCACTGAAGCTTTCTTT
TRBV24-1	NA	many	TRBJ2-3	CATGPPGDTQYF	TGTGCCACCGGACCCCCCGGAGATACGCAGTATTTT
TRBV21-1	NA	few	TRBJ2-2	CASSNRQGDYVNTGELFF	TGTGCCAGCAGCAATAGACAGGGCGATTACGTGAATACCGGGGAGCTGTTTTTT
TRBV20-1	NA	many	TRBJ2-5	CSALTQGTHETQYF	TGCAGTGCTCTGACCCAGGGGACACACGAGACCCAGTACTTC
TRBV5-1	TRBD2	NA	TRBJ2-1	CASSGGGSNNEQFF	TGCGCCAGCAGCGGGGGGGGTTCCAACAATGAGCAGTTCTTC
TRBV4-1	TRBD2	NA	TRBJ2-5	CASSQDFGSGGETQYF	TGCGCCAGCAGCCAAGATTTTGGTAGCGGGGGAGAGACCCAGTACTTC
TRBV5-1	NA	once	TRBJ2-5	CASSFGTTQETQYF	TGCGCCAGCAGCTTCGGGACAACCCAAGAGACCCAGTACTTC
TRBV11-2	NA	many	TRBJ1-4	CASSSIRGEKLFF	TGTGCCAGCAGCTCAATAAGGGGGGAAAAACTGTTTTTT
TRBV5-5	NA	many	TRBJ2-3	CASSLAQVTDTQYF	TGTGCCAGCAGCTTGGCCCAGGTCACAGATACGCAGTATTTT
TRBV7-8	NA	many	TRBJ2-1	CASSLTWGADNEQFF	TGTGCCAGCAGTCTTACCTGGGGGGCGGACAATGAGCAGTTCTTC
TRBV4-2	NA	NA	TRBJ2-2	CASSQGTKNTGELFF	TGTGCCAGCAGCCAAGGGACTAAAAACACCGGGGAGCTGTTTTTT
TRBV7-9	NA	many	TRBJ1-5	CASSSQENQPQHF	TGTGCCAGCAGCTCGCAGGAGAATCAGCCCCAGCATTTT
TRBV7-8	NA	few	TRBJ2-3	CASNKRYFRDTQYF	TGTGCCAGCAATAAAAGGTACTTCCGAGATACGCAGTATTTT
TRBV5-5	NA	many	TRBJ1-1	CASSRDGGDLTEAFF	TGTGCCAGCAGCCGTGATGGAGGGGACCTCACTGAAGCTTTCTTT
TRBV10-3	TRBD1	few	TRBJ1-2	CAISESGQGIIGGYTF	TGTGCCATCAGTGAGTCGGGACAGGGAATAATAGGTGGCTACACCTTC
TRBV29-1	TRBD1	NA	TRBJ2-7	CSVRTQGSYEQYF	TGCAGCGTTAGAACACAGGGGTCCTACGAGCAGTACTTC
TRBV5-1	TRBD1	NA	TRBJ2-2	CASSPTGGPRYTGELFF	TGCGCCAGCAGCCCCACAGGGGGCCCTCGGTACACCGGGGAGCTGTTTTTT
TRBV9	NA	few	TRBJ2-7	CASSVGRGAYEQYF	TGTGCCAGCAGCGTAGGTAGAGGAGCCTACGAGCAGTACTTC
TRBV6-5	TRBD2	few	TRBJ2-3	CASTRGGPRDTQYF	TGTGCCAGCACCCGCGGGGGGCCAAGAGATACGCAGTATTTT
TRBV28	TRBD1	NA	TRBJ2-2	CASREGQGVRELFF	TGTGCCAGCAGAGAGGGGCAGGGGGTGCGGGAGCTGTTTTTT
TRBV24-1	NA	NA	TRBJ1-5	CATSGRGRNQPQHF	TGTGCCACCAGCGGTCGGGGGCGCAATCAGCCCCAGCATTTT
TRBV7-9	NA	NA	TRBJ2-1	CASSKTRSSYNEQFF	TGTGCCAGCAGCAAAACAAGGAGCTCCTACAATGAGCAGTTCTTC
TRBV11-2	TRBD1	NA	TRBJ2-3	CASSSDRFTDTQYF	TGTGCCAGCAGCTCGGACAGGTTCACAGATACGCAGTATTTT
TRBV7-9	NA	NA	TRBJ2-6	CASSLALGGLITGANVLTF	TGTGCCAGCAGCTTAGCCCTCGGGGGCTTGATTACGGGGGCCAACGTCCTGACTTTC
TRBV5-1	NA	NA	TRBJ2-7	CASSPDDYEQYF	TGCGCCAGCAGCCCTGACGACTACGAGCAGTACTTC
TRBV30	NA	few	TRBJ2-3	CAEQNGVDTQYF	TGTGCCGAACAGAACGGGGTGGATACGCAGTATTTT
TRBV5-1	TRBD2	NA	TRBJ2-6	CASTPMAGGFSGANVLTF	TGCGCCAGCACCCCCATGGCGGGGGGCTTCTCTGGGGCCAACGTCCTGACTTTC
TRBV20-1	NA	few	TRBJ2-3	CSAISPGTDTQYF	TGCAGTGCCATAAGCCCCGGGACAGATACGCAGTATTTT
TRBV30	NA	NA	TRBJ2-7	CAWSAAGYEQYF	TGTGCCTGGAGTGCTGCGGGATACGAGCAGTACTTC
TRBV7-2	TRBD1	many	TRBJ2-7	CASSLVGDRADEQYF	TGTGCCAGCAGCTTAGTTGGGGACAGGGCAGACGAGCAGTACTTC
TRBV11-3	NA	few	TRBJ1-1	CASSQGRANTEAFF	TGTGCCAGCAGCCAGGGCAGAGCGAACACTGAAGCTTTCTTT
TRBV7-2	TRBD2	many	TRBJ2-5	CASSSLLAGVETQYF	TGTGCCAGCAGCTCGCTACTAGCGGGGGTGGAGACCCAGTACTTC
TRBV29-1	NA	many	TRBJ2-7	CSVFSPGGRYEQYF	TGCAGCGTTTTTTCCCCCGGAGGAAGGTACGAGCAGTACTTC
TRBV12-3/TRBV12-4	NA	many	TRBJ1-4	CASSISGAEKLFF	TGTGCCAGCAGTATATCTGGGGCCGAAAAACTGTTTTTT
TRBV20-1	TRBD1	few	TRBJ1-1	CSARMAGQVNTEAFF	TGCAGTGCTAGAATGGCGGGACAGGTGAACACTGAAGCTTTCTTT
TRBV7-2	NA	few	TRBJ2-5	CASSLGNKETQYF	TGTGCCAGCAGCTTAGGGAACAAAGAGACCCAGTACTTC
TRBV7-2	TRBD2	NA	TRBJ2-3	CASSYAGTSGGNTQYF	TGTGCCAGCAGCTACGCCGGGACTAGCGGGGGAAATACGCAGTATTTT
TRBV5-1	NA	NA	TRBJ2-1	CASSLGGGEVSEQFF	TGCGCCAGCAGCTTGGGGGGCGGGGAAGTAAGTGAGCAGTTCTTC
TRBV28	NA	few	TRBJ1-5	CASEGYSNQPQHF	TGTGCCAGCGAAGGATATAGCAATCAGCCCCAGCATTTT
TRBV2	NA	few	TRBJ2-3	CASSVLGTTDTQYF	TGTGCCAGCAGCGTACTAGGGACCACAGATACGCAGTATTTT
TRBV5-1	NA	many	TRBJ2-7	CASRLASLSYEQYF	TGCGCCAGCAGATTAGCCTCCTTGAGCTACGAGCAGTACTTC
TRBV6-2/TRBV6-3	NA	NA	TRBJ2-5	CASRKNGQETQYF	TGTGCCAGCAGAAAAAACGGACAAGAGACCCAGTACTTC
TRBV12-3/TRBV12-4	NA	many	TRBJ1-5	CASSLFGGNSNQPQHF	TGTGCCAGCAGTTTATTTGGGGGCAATAGCAATCAGCCCCAGCATTTT
TRBV7-2	NA	many	TRBJ1-1	CASSLSGVLNTEAFF	TGTGCCAGCAGCTTGTCGGGGGTCCTGAACACTGAAGCTTTCTTT
TRBV6-5	TRBD2	many	TRBJ2-3	CASRPASGGTDTQYF	TGTGCCAGCAGACCCGCTAGCGGGGGGACAGATACGCAGTATTTT